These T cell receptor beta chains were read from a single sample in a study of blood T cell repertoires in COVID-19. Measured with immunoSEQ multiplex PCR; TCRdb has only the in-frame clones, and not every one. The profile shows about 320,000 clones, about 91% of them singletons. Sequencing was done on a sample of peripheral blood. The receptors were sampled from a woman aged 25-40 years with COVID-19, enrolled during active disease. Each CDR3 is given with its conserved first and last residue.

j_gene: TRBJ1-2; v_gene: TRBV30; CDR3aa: CAWIENYGYTF
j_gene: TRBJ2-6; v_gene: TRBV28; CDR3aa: CASSPPMGANVLTF
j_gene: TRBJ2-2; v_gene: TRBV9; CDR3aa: CASSTRQGAFTGELFF
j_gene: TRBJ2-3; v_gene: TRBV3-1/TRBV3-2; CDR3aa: CASSQGTSGADTQYF
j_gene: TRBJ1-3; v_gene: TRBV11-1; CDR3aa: CASSFSTGGSGNTIYF
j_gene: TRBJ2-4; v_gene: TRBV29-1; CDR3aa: CSVEGGGKGLDKNIQYF
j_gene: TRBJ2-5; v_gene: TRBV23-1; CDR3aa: CASEVRQETQYF
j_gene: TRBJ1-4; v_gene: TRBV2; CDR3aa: CASSIPRTGGEDEKLFF
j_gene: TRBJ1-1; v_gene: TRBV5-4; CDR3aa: CASSLEQYTEAFF
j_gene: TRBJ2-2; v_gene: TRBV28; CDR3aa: CASSPPGSRELFF
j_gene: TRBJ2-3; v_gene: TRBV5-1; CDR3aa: CASSKGLAGGREDTQYF
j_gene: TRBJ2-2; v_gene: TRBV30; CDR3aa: CAWSGLAGGLGTGELFF
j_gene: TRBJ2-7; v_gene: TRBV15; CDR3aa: CATSSTGGRHEQYF
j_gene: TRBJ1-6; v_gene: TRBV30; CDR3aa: CAWSAGKGSPLHF
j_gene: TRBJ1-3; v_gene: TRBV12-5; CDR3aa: CASGEWGGHGGNTIYF
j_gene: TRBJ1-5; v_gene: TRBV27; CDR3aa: CASRMRQGVDQPQHF
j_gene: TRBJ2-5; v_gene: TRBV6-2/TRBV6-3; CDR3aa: CASSYRLVETQYF
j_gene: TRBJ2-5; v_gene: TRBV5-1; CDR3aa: CASRGDGEYGTQYF
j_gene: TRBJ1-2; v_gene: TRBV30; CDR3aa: CAWSSTDRVGIYGYTF
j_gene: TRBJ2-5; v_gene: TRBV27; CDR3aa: CASNKRAGGETQYF
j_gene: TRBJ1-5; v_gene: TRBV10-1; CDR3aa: CASNCEGQADNQPQHF
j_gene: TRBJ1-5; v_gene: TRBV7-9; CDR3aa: CASSFSRGGPNQPQHF
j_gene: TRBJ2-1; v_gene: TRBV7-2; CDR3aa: CASSLVARGNGEQFF
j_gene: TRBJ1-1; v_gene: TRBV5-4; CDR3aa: CASSPHQVWAEAFF
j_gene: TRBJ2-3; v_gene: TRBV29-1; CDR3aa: CTTTAGVSDTQYF
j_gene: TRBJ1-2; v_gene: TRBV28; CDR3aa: CASRSPGQGDGYTF
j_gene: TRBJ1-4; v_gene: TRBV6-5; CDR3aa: CASSSGTPEKLFF
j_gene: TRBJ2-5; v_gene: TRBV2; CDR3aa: CATSSGGVETQYF
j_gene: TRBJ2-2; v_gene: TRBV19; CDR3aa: CASWGRDGTGELFF
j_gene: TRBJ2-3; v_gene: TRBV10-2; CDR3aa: CASSEGGTDTQYF
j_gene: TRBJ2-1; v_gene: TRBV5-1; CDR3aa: CASSWGNSGGMHEQFF
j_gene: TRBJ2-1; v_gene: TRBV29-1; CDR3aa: CSVGSGHEQFF
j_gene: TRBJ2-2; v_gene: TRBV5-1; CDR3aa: CASRTDTPGTGELFF
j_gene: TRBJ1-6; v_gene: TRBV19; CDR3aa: CASKGLSSYNSPLHF
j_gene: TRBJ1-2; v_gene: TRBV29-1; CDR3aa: CSVDPGTGAGYTF
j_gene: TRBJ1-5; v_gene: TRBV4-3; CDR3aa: CASSFSRDQPQHF
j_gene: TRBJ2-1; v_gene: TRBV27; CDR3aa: CASSLGAGGINEQFF
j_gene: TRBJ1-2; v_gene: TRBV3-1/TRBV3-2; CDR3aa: CASSSSQGGYGYTF
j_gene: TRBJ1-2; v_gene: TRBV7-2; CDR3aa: CASSLEQGSGYTF
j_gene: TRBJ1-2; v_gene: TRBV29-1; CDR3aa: CSVEIREGYTF
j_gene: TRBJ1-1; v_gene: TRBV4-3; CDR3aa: CASSLTGMDTEAFF